These 4 T cell receptor beta chains were sequenced from one sample in a study (dated by TCRdb to between 2015 and 2016). Library method: 5' RACE. The sample was run on an Illumina MiSeq. TCRdb handled the public reads itself, with Q25 trimming in fastp and clone calling in MiXCR, and kept productive beta chains. For every CDR3 protein sequence, its rows merge into one entry that carries the most common genes and DNA. This sample has 6,400 or so distinct CDR3 sequences in its table, and more than 50% of those were observed once. About 4% of the sample rests with the top ten. Sequencing was done on a sample of tumor-infiltrating memory CD4+ T cells sorted from the breast tumor. This sample's cell subset or site label indicates: memory CD4+ T cells, CD4+CD45RO+CD25-. The source of these receptors is a female donor with breast cancer.

Notes on this clonotype: Sequence at one end of the junction differs from germline and may be a read error. The chain is built from TRBV10-2 and TRBJ2-1, with D unresolved. The length of the CDR3 is 16 residues. Germline V gene sequence: CDR1 WSHSY, CDR2 SAAADI. DNA of the CDR3: TGCGCCAGCGGTGAGTCGATCCTTAGCTCCTACAATGAGCAGTTCTTC. It translates to CASGESILSSYNEQFF.

Points on this clonotype: One end of the junction fails to match germline, which may point to a read error. This sequence joins TRBV5-1 and TRBJ2-1; weak D call: TRBD2 (6 bases). The germline gives CDR1 SGHRS, CDR2 YFSETQ. The CDR3 totals 14 residues. The CDR3: CASSMEASVNEKFF. The CDR3 coding sequence is TGCGCCAGCAGTATGGAGGCTAGCGTCAATGAGAAGTTCTTC. Together with reference TRBV5-1 and TRBJ2-1, the CDR3 gives the full variable domain: KAGVTQTPRYLIKTRGQQVTLSCSPISGHRSVSWYQQTPGQGLQFLFEYFSETQRNKGNFPGRFSGRQFSNSRSEMNVSTLELGDSALYLCASSMEASVNEKFFGPGTRLTVL.

The V gene is TRBV9, the J gene TRBJ2-5; D gene ambiguous. The length of the CDR3 is 13 residues. The germline CDR1 and CDR2 sequences are SGDLS and YYNGEE. The V end lost 0 bases, the J end lost 7 bases, and 10 bases lay between the germline ends. In DNA, the CDR3 is TGTGCCAGCAGCGTAGAAGGCCTCGGGACCCAGTACTTC. This codes for CASSVEGLGTQYF.

This clonotype was detected a few times. CDR3 sequence: CASSPRTGGASTEAFF. In nucleotides, the CDR3 is TGTGCCAGCTCACCACGTACAGGGGGCGCGAGCACTGAAGCTTTCTTT. The chain links TRBV18 to TRBJ1-1, with 9 nucleotides matching TRBD1. The CDR3 runs 16 residues. With V trimmed by 1 base and J by 4 bases, 7 bases remained unmatched. Germline loops: CDR1 KGHSH, CDR2 LQKENI.